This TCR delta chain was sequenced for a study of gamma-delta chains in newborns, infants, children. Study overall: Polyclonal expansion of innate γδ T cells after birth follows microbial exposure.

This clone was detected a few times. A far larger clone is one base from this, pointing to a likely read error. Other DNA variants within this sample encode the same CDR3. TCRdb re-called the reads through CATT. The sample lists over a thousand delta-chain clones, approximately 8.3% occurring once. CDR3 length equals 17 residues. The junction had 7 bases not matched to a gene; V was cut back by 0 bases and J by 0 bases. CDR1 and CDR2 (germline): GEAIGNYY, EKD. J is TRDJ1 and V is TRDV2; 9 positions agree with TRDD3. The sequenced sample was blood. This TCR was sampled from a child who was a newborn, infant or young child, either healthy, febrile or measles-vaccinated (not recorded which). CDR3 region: CACDTVAGGSHTDKLIF. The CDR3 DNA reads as TGTGCCTGTGACACCGTTGCTGGGGGATCTCACACCGATAAACTCATCTTT.